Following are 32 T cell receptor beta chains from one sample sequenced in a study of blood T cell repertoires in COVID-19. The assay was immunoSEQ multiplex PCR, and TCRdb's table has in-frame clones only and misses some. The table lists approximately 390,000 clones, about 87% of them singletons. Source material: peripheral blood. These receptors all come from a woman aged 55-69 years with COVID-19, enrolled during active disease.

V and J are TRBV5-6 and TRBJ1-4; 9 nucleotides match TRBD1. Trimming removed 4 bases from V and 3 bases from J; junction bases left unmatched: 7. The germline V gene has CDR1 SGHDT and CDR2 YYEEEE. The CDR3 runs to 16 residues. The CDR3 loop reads CASSGNRGLANEKLFF. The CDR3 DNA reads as TGTGCCAGCAGCGGAAACAGGGGGCTGGCTAATGAAAAACTGTTTTTT.

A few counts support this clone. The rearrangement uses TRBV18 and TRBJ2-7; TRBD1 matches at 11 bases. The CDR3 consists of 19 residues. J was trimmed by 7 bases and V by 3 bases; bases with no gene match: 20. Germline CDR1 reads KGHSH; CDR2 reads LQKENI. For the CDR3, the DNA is TGTGCCAGCTCACCCCGGGTCGGACAGGGGGCTGGATTGGCTGGAGAGCAGTACTTC. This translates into CASSPRVGQGAGLAGEQYF.

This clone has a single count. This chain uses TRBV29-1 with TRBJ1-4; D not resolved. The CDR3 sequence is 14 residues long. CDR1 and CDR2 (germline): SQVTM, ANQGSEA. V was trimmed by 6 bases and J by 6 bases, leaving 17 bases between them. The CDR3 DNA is TGCAGCGTGACCCCCCCGGGGTCTTATGAAAAACTGTTTTTT. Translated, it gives CSVTPPGSYEKLFF.

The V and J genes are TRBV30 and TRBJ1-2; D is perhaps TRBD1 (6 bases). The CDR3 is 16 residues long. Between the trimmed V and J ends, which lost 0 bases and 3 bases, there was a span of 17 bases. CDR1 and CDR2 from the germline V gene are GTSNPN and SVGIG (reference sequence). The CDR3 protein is CAWSVGRGHFYYGYTF. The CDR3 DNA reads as TGTGCCTGGAGTGTAGGCAGGGGACACTTTTACTATGGCTACACCTTC.

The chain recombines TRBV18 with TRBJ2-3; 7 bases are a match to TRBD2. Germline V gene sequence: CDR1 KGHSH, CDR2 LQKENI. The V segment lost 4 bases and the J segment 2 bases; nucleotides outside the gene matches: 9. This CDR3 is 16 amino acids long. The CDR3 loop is CASSLPGGVFTDTQYF. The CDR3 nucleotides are TGTGCCAGCTCACTCCCGGGGGGAGTTTTCACAGATACGCAGTATTTT. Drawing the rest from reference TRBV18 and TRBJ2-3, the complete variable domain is NAGVMQNPRHLVRRRGQEARLRCSPMKGHSHVYWYRQLPEEGLKFMVYLQKENIIDESGMPKERFSAEFPKEGPSILRIQQVVRGDSAAYFCASSLPGGVFTDTQYFGPGTRLTVL.

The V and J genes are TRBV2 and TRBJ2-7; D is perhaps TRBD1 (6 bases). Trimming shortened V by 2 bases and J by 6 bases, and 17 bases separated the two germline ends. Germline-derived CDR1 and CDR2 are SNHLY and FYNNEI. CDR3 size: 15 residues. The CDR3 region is CASSEPPTGRSEQYF. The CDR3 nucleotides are TGTGCCAGCAGTGAACCCCCCACAGGGAGAAGCGAGCAGTACTTC.

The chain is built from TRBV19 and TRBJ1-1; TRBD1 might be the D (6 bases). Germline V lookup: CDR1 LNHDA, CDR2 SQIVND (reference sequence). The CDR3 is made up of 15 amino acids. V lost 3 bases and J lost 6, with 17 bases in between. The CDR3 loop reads CASSIPPRGIAEAFF. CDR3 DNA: TGTGCCAGTAGTATCCCCCCGAGGGGGATCGCTGAAGCTTTCTTT.

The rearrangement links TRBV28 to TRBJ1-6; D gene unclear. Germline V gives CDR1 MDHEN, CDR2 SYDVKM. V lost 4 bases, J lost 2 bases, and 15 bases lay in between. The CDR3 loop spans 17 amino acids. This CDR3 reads CASSSPQAVPYNSPLHF. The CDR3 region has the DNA TGTGCCAGCAGTTCGCCGCAGGCAGTTCCCTATAATTCACCCCTCCACTTT.

CDR3 protein: CASSLGGTDYTEAFF. CDR3 DNA sequence: TGTGCCAGCAGCTTGGGGGGGACAGACTACACTGAAGCTTTCTTT. The chain links TRBV5-6 to TRBJ1-1; 7 positions match TRBD1. Looked up from germline, CDR1 is SGHDT and CDR2 is YYEEEE. Trimming removed 0 bases from V and 3 bases from J; junction bases left unmatched: 5. The CDR3 is made up of 15 amino acids.

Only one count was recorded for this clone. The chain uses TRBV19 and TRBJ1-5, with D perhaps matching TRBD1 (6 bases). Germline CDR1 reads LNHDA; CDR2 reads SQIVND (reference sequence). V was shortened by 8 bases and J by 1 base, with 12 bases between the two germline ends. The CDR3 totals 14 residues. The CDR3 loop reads CASGGGLSNQPQHF. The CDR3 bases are TGTGCCAGTGGGGGGGGGCTGAGCAATCAGCCCCAGCATTTT.

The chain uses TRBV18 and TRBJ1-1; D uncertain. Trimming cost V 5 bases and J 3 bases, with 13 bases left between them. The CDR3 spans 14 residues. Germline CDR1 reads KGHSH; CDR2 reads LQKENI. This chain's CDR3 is CASSYITRDTEAFF. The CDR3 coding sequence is TGTGCCAGCTCATACATAACCCGGGACACTGAAGCTTTCTTT.

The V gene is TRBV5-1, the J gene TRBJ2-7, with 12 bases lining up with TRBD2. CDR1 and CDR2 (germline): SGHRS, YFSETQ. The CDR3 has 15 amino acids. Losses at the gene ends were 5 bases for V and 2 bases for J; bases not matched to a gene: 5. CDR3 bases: TGCGCCAGCAGGGGAGGACTAGCGGGAACCTACGAGCAGTACTTC. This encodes CASRGGLAGTYEQYF. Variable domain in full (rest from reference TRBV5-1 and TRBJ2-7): KAGVTQTPRYLIKTRGQQVTLSCSPISGHRSVSWYQQTPGQGLQFLFEYFSETQRNKGNFPGRFSGRQFSNSRSEMNVSTLELGDSALYLCASRGGLAGTYEQYFGPGTRLTVT.

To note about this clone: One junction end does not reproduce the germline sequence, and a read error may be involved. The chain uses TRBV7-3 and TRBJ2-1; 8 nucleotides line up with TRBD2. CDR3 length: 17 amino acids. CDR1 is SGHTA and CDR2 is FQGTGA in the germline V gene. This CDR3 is CASSLTRGGRLGNEQFF. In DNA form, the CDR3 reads TGTGCCAGCAGCCTAACACGGGGGGGCCGTTTAGGCAATGAGCAGTTCTTC.

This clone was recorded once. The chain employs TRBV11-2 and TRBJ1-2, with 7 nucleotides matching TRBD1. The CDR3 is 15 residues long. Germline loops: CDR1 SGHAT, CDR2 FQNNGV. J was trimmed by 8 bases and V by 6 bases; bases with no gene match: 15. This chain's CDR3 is CASSSYDRAIGGYTF. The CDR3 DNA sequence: TGTGCCAGCAGTTCTTACGACAGGGCAATTGGCGGCTACACCTTC. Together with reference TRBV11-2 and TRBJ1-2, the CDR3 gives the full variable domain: EAGVAQSPRYKIIEKRQSVAFWCNPISGHATLYWYQQILGQGPKLLIQFQNNGVVDDSQLPKDRFSAERLKGVDSTLKIQPAKLEDSAVYLCASSSYDRAIGGYTFGSGTRLTVV.

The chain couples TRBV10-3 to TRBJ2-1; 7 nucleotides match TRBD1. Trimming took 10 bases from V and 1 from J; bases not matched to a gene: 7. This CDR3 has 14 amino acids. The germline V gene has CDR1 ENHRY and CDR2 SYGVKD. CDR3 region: CANSPGQSYNEQFF. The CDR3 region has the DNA TGTGCCAACTCACCGGGACAGTCCTACAATGAGCAGTTCTTC.

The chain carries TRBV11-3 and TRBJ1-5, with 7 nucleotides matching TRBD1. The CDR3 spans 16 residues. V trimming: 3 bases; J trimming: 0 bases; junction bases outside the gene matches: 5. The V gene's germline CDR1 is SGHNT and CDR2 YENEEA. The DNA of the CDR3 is TGTGCCAGCAGCTTGGACAGGAGATATAGCAATCAGCCCCAGCATTTT. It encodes CASSLDRRYSNQPQHF.

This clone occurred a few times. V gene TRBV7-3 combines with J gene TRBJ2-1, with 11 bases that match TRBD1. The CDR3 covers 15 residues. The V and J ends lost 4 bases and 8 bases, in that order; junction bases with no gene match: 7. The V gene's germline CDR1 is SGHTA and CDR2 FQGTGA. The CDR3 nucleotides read TGTGCCAGCAGCTCGGGACAGGGGGTGTGGGATGAGCAGTTCTTC. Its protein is CASSSGQGVWDEQFF.

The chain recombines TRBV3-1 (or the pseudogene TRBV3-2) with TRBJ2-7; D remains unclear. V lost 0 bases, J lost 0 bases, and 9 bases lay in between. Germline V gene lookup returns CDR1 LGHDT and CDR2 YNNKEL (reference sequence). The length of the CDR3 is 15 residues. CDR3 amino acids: CASSQDPVSSYEQYF. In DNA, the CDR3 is TGTGCCAGCAGCCAAGATCCGGTTAGCTCCTACGAGCAGTACTTC.

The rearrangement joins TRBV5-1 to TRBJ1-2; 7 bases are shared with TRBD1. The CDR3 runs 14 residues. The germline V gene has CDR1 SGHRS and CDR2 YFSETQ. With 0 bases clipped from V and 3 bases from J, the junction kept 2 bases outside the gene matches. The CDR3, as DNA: TGCGCCAGCAGCTTGGGACAGGGCGACTATGGCTACACCTTC. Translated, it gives CASSLGQGDYGYTF.

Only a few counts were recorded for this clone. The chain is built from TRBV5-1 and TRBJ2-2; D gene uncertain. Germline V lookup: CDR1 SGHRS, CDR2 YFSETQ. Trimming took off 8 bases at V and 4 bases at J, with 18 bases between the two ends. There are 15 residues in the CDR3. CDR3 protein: CASLLRTGATGELFF. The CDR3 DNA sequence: TGCGCCAGTCTACTTCGCACTGGTGCCACCGGGGAGCTGTTTTTT.

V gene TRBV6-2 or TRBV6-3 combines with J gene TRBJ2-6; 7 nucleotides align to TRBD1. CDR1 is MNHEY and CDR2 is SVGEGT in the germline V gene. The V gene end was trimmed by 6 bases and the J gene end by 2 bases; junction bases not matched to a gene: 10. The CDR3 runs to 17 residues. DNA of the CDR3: TGTGCCAGCAGCCAATCCGGGACAGTTGCTGGGGCCAACGTCCTGACTTTC. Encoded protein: CASSQSGTVAGANVLTF.

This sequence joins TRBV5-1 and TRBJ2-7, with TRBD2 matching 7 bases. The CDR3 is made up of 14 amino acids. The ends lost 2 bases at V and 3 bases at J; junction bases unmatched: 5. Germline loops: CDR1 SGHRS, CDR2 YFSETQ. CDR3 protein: CASSLGAGLYEQYF. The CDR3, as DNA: TGCGCCAGCAGCTTAGGAGCGGGGCTCTACGAGCAGTACTTC.

CDR3 protein: CASTQQAGHFGNTIYF. The CDR3 DNA sequence: TGTGCCAGCACCCAGCAGGCAGGGCACTTTGGAAACACCATATATTTT. The chain uses TRBV3-1 (or the pseudogene TRBV3-2) and TRBJ1-3; TRBD1 might be the D (5 bases). This CDR3 has 16 residues. The V end was cut by 7 bases, the J end by 3 bases, with 19 bases between. Germline CDR1 is LGHDT and CDR2 is YNNKEL (reference sequence).

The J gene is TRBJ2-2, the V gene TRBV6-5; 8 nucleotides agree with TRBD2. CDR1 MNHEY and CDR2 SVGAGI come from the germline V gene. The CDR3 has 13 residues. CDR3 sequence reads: CGLSTSGTGELFF. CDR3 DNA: TGTGGGTTAAGCACTAGCGGCACCGGGGAGCTGTTTTTT.

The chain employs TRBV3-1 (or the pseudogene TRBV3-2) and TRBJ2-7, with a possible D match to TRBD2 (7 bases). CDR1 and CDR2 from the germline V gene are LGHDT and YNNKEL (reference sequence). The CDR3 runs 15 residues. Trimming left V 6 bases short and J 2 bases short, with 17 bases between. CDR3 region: CASSHQGRATYEQYF. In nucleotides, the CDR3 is TGTGCCAGCAGTCATCAGGGGAGGGCCACCTACGAGCAGTACTTC.

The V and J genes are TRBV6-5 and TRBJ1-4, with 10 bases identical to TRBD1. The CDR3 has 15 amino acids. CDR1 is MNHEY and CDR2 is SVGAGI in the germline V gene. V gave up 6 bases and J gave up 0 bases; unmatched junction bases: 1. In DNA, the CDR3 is TGTGCCAGCAGGGACAGGGGGGCAACTAATGAAAAACTGTTTTTT. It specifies CASRDRGATNEKLFF.

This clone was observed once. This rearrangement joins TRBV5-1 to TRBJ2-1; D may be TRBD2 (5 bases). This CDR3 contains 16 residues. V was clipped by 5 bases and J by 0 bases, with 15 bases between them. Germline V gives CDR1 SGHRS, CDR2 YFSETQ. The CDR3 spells CASRRVSGSSYNEQFF. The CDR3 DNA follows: TGCGCCAGCAGACGGGTTTCGGGGAGCTCCTACAATGAGCAGTTCTTC.

CDR3 nucleotides: TGCGCCAGCTCGCGGCGGGCTTTACTCGAGACCCAGTACTTC. Protein: CASSRRALLETQYF. The chain uses TRBV5-1 and TRBJ2-5, with a tentative D call TRBD2 (5 bases). The CDR3 sequence is 14 residues long. Germline values: CDR1 SGHRS, CDR2 YFSETQ. Trimming removed 7 bases at V and 5 bases at J, with 18 bases between.

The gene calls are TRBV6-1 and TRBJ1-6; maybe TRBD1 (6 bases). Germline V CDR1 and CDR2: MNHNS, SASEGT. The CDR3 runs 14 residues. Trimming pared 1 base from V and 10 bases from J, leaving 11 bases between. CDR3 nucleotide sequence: TGTGCCAGCAGTGAAGTGCAGGGGAAGTCACCCCTCCACTTT. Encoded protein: CASSEVQGKSPLHF.

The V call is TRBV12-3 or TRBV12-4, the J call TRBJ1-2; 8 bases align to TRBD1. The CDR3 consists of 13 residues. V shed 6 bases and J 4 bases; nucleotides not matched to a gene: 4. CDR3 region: CASSPDRVYGYTF. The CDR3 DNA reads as TGTGCCAGCAGCCCGGACAGGGTCTATGGCTACACCTTC.

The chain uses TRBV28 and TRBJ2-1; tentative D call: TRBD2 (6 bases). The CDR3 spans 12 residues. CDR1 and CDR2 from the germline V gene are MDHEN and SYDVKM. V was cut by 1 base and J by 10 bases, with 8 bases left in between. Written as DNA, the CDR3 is TGTGCCAGCAGTTTATTAACTAGCGAGCAGTTCTTC. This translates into CASSLLTSEQFF.

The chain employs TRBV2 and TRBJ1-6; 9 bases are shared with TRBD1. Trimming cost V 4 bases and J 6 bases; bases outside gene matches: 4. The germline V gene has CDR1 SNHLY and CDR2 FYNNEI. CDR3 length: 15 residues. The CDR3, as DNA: TGTGCCAGCAGTGTACAGGGGGCGGTTAATTCACCCCTCCACTTT. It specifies CASSVQGAVNSPLHF.